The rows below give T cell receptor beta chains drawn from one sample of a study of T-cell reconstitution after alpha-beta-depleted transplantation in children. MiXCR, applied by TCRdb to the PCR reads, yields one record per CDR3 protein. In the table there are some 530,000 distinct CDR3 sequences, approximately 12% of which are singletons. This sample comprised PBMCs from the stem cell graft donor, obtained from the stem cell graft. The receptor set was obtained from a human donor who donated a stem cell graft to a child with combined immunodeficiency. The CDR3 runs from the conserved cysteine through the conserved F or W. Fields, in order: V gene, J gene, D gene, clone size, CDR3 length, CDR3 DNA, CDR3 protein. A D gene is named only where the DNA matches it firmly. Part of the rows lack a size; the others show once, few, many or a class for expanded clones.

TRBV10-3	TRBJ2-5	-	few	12	TGTGCCATCCGGACAGAGAAGGAGACCCAGTACTTC	CAIRTEKETQYF
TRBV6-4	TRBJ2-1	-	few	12	TGTGCCACCTCTCCGAGCGGCCATGAGCAGTTCTTC	CATSPSGHEQFF
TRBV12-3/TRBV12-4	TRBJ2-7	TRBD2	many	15	TGTGCCAGCAGTTTTGAACTAGCGGGAGAGTACGAGCAGTACTTC	CASSFELAGEYEQYF
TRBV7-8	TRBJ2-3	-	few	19	TGTGCCAGCAGCTTACTAGTATTGGGTAGCGGACCAAGCACAGATACGCAGTATTTT	CASSLLVLGSGPSTDTQYF
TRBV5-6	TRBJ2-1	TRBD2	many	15	TGTGCCAGCAGCGGCGGGACTAGCGGGATCAATGAGCAGTTCTTC	CASSGGTSGINEQFF
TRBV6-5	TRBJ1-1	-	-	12	TGTGCCAGCAGTTACGGGGGTCCAGAAGCTTTCTTT	CASSYGGPEAFF
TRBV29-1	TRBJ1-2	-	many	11	TGCAGCGCTACACACGGCTATGGCTACACCTTC	CSATHGYGYTF
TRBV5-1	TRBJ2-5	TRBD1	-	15	TGCGCCAGCAGCTTGGACAGGGGGTCACAAGAGACCCAGTACTTC	CASSLDRGSQETQYF
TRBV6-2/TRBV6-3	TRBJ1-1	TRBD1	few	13	TGTGCCAGCAGTCCCAACAGGGGTACTGAAGCTTTCTTT	CASSPNRGTEAFF
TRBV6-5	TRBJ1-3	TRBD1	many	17	TGTGCCAGCAGTTACTCCGACAGGGGTTCTGGAGGAAACACCATATATTTT	CASSYSDRGSGGNTIYF
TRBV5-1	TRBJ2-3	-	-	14	TGCGCCAGCACTACAGAGGACCCCACAGATACGCAGTATTTT	CASTTEDPTDTQYF
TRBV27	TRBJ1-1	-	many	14	TGTGCCAGCAGTTTAAACAGGGTTAACACTGAAGCTTTCTTT	CASSLNRVNTEAFF
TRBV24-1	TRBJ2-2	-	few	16	TGTGCCACCAGTGATTTGAACCAGGGCTCCACCGGGGAGCTGTTTTTT	CATSDLNQGSTGELFF
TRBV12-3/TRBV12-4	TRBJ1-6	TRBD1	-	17	TGTGCCAGCAGGGCCTCCGAGACAGGGGGTCCCAATTCACCCCTCCACTTT	CASRASETGGPNSPLHF
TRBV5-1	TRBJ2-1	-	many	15	TGCGCCAGCAGCGCAGGGGACTGGAGCTACAATGAGCAGTTCTTC	CASSAGDWSYNEQFF
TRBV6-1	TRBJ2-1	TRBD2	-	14	TGTGCCAGCAGAGCCCCCGGGGGGGTCAATGAGCAGTTCTTC	CASRAPGGVNEQFF
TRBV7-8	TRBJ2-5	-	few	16	TGTGCCAGCAGCTTAGCCCCTAGAGGACCCCAAGAGACCCAGTACTTC	CASSLAPRGPQETQYF
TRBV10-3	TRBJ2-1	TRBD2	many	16	TGTGCCATCAGTGAGTCACAACTAGCGGACTACAATGAGCAGTTCTTC	CAISESQLADYNEQFF
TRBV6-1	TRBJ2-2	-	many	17	TGTGCCAGTTGCGTGGATTGGACACCCTACAACACCGGGGAGCTGTTTTTT	CASCVDWTPYNTGELFF
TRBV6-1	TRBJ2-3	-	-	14	TGTGCCAGCAGTGAAGCGGGAGGTCGGCATACGCAGTATTTT	CASSEAGGRHTQYF
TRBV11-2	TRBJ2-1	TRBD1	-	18	TGTGCCAGCAGCTTGAGGTTTCTCTACAGGGGGCGAGGCGATGAGCAGTTCTTC	CASSLRFLYRGRGDEQFF
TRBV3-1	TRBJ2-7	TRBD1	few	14	TGTGCCAGCAGAGGACCGGGACAGGGGTCCGAGCAGTACTTC	CASRGPGQGSEQYF
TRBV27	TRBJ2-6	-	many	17	TGTGCCAGCAGTTCACCTCTGAGAGTCTCTGGGGCCAACGTCCTGACTTTC	CASSSPLRVSGANVLTF
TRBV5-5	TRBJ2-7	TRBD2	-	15	TGTGCCAGCAGCTGGGTTGGTAGCGGGGTCTACGAGCAGTACTTC	CASSWVGSGVYEQYF
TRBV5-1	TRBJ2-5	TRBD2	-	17	TGCGCCAGCAGCTTGGTTACCCAACTAGCGGGAGGGGAGACCCAGTACTTC	CASSLVTQLAGGETQYF
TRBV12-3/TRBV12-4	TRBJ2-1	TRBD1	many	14	TGTGCCAGCAGTGAGGGGGCTGGCTACAATGAGCAGTTCTTC	CASSEGAGYNEQFF
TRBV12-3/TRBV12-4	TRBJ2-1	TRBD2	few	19	TGTGCCATCTCCCCCCGGGGACTAGCGGGAGGGAGCTCCTACAATGAGCAGTTCTTC	CAISPRGLAGGSSYNEQFF
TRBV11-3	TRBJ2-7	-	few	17	TGTGCCAGCAGCGAGGGGGCTAGCGGAGATTTCTCCTACGAGCAGTACTTC	CASSEGASGDFSYEQYF
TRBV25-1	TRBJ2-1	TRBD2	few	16	TGTGCCAGCAGCGGGCGGGGGACTAGCGGCTACAATGAGCAGTTCTTC	CASSGRGTSGYNEQFF
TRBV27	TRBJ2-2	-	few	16	TGTGCCAGCAGTTCTCAGGACGGATCGAACACCGGGGAGCTGTTTTTT	CASSSQDGSNTGELFF
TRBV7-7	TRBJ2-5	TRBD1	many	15	TGTGCCAGCAGTCCGGGACAGGGCTATCAAGAGACCCAGTACTTC	CASSPGQGYQETQYF
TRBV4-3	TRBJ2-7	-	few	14	TGCGCCAGCAGCCCGGGTCGATACACCTACGAGCAGTACTTC	CASSPGRYTYEQYF
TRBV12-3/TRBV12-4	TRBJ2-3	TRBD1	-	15	TGTGCCAGCAGCCAAGGGGGCGTGAGCACAGATACGCAGTATTTT	CASSQGGVSTDTQYF
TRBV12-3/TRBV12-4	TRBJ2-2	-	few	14	TGTGCCAGCAGACCCTCGGGTGCTACCGGGGAGCTGTTTTTT	CASRPSGATGELFF
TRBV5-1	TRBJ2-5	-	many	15	TGCGCCAGCAGCTTGGATGTGGCAATCCAAGAGACCCAGTACTTC	CASSLDVAIQETQYF
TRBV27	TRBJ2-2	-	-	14	TGTGCCAGCAGTTTACTCTGGAACACCGGGGAGCTGTTTTTT	CASSLLWNTGELFF
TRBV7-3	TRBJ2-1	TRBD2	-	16	TGTGCCAGCAGCACCACCGGGCGGGGGGGCATCAATGAGCAGTTCTTC	CASSTTGRGGINEQFF